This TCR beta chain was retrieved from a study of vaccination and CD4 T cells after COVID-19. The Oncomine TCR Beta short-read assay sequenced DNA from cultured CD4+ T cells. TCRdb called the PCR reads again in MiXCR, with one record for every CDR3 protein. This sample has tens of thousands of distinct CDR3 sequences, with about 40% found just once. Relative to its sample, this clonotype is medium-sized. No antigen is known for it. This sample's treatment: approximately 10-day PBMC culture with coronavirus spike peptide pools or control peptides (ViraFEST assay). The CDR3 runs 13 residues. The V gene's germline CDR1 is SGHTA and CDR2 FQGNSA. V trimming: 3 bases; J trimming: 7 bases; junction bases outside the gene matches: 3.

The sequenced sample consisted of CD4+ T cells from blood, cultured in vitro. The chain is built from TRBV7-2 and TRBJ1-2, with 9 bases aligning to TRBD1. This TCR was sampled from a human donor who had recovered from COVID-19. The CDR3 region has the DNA TGTGCCAGCAGCTTGACAGGGGGGACTGGCTACACCTTC. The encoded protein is CASSLTGGTGYTF.